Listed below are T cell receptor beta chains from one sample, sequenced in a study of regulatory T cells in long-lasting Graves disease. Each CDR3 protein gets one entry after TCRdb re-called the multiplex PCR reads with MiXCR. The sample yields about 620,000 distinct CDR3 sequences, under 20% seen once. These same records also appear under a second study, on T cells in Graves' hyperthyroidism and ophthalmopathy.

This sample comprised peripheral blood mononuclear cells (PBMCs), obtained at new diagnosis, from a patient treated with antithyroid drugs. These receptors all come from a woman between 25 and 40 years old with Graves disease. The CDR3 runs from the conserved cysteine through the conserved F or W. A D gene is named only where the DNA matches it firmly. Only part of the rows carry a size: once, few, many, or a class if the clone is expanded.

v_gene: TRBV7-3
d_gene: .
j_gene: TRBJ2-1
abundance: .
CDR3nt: TGTGCCAGCAGCTTAAGGGTGGGGGGGCAGAATGAGCAGTTCTTC
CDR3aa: CASSLRVGGQNEQFF

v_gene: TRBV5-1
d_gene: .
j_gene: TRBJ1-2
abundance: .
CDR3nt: TGCGCCAGCAGGCAGACAGAGTCCTATGGCTACACCTTC
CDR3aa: CASRQTESYGYTF

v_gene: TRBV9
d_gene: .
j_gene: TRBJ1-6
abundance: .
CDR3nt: TGTGCCAGCAGCGCTTTGGGACTGCAGAATTCACCCCTCCACTTT
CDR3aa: CASSALGLQNSPLHF

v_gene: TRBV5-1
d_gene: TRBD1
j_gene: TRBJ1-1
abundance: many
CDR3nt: TGCGCCAGCAGTCCTGAACGACAGGGGTCGACTGAAGCTTTCTTT
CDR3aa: CASSPERQGSTEAFF

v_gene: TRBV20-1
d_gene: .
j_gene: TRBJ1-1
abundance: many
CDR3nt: TGCAGTGCTTCCGGCCGCCAAGGGGGAGCTTTCTTT
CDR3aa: CSASGRQGGAFF

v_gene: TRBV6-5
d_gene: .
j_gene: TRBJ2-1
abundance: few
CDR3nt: TGTGCCAGCAGTTATTCAGGTATCGGTATGGGGGACTGGCAGTTCTTC
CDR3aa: CASSYSGIGMGDWQFF

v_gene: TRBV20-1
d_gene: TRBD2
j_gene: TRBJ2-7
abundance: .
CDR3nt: TGCAGTGCGCCCCCCCCAGCGGGAGTGGTGTACGAGCAGTACTTC
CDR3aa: CSAPPPAGVVYEQYF

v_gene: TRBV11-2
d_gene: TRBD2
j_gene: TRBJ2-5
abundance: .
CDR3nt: TGTGCCAGCAGCTTATTCCCGGGGGGGACCCAGTACTTC
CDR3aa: CASSLFPGGTQYF

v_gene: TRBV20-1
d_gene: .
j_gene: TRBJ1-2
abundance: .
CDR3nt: TGCAGTGCTAGGACTGACGGAAGGGGGGGTATCAGCTACACCTTC
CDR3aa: CSARTDGRGGISYTF

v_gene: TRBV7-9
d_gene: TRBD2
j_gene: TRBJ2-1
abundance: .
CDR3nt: TGTGCCAGCAGCTTAGGGATTAGCGGGACCGATGAGCAGTTCTTC
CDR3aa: CASSLGISGTDEQFF

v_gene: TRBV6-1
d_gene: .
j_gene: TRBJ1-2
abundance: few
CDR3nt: TGTGCCAGCAGTGTAGGGGGTTTACCCTATGGCTACACCTTC
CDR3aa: CASSVGGLPYGYTF

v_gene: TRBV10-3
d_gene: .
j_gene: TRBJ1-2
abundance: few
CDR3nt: TGTGCCATCGGGCGTCACTATGGCTACACCTTC
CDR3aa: CAIGRHYGYTF

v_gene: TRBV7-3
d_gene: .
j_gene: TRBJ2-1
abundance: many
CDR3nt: TGTGCCAGCAGCTTAAGCAGCACCACCTACAATGAGCAGTTCTTC
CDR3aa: CASSLSSTTYNEQFF

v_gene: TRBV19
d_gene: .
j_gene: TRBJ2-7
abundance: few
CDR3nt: TGTGCCAGTAAGGGTAGCTACGAGCAGTACTTC
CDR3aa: CASKGSYEQYF

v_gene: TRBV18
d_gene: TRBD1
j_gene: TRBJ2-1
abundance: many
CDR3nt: TGTGCCAGCTCACCATCTTACGAACAGGGGGGCAATGAGCAGTTCTTC
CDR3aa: CASSPSYEQGGNEQFF

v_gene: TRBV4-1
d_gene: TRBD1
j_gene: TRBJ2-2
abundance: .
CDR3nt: TGCGCCAGCAGCTTCCGGGACAGCAACACCGGGGAGCTGTTTTTT
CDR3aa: CASSFRDSNTGELFF

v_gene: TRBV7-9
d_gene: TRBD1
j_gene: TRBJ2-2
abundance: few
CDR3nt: TGTGCCAGCAGCTCGGGACAGGGGGCGAACACCGGGGAGCTGTTTTTT
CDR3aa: CASSSGQGANTGELFF

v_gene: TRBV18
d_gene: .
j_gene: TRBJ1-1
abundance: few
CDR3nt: TGTGCCAGCTCTTCCGGACGGAAGAAGGTGAACACTGAAGCTTTCTTT
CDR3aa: CASSSGRKKVNTEAFF

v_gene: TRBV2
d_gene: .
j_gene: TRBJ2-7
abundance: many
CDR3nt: TGTGCCAGCAGGACATCCTCCTACGAGCAGTACTTC
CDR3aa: CASRTSSYEQYF

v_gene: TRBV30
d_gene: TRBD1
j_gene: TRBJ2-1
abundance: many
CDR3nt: TGTGCCTGGAGCGGGGACAGGGGCTACAATGAGCAGTTCTTC
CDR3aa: CAWSGDRGYNEQFF

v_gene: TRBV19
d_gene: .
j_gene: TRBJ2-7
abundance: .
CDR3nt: TGTGCCAGTAGTAACTCTGCGGGATCCACCTACGAGCAGTACTTC
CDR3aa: CASSNSAGSTYEQYF

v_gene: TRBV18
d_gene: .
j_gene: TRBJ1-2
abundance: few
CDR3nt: TGTGCCAGCTCACCAGCGACGGGCTATGGCTACACCTTC
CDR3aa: CASSPATGYGYTF

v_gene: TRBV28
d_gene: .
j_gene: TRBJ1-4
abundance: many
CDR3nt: TGTGCCAGCAGCCCTTGGACTGATTGGGAAAAACTGTTTTTT
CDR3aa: CASSPWTDWEKLFF

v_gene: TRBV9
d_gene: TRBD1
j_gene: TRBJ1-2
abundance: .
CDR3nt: TGTGCCAGCACCCCAGGACAGGAAGCTAACTATGGCTACACCTTC
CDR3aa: CASTPGQEANYGYTF

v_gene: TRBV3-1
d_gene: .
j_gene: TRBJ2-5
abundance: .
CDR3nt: TGTGCCAGCAGCCAAGATCAATCTGGGAAGACCCAGTACTTC
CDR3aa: CASSQDQSGKTQYF

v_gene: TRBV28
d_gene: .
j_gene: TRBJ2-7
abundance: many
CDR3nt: TGTGCCAGCAGTTTACGGCCGGGAGAGTACGAGCAGTACTTC
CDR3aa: CASSLRPGEYEQYF

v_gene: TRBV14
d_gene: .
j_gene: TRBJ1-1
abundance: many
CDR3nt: TGTGCCAGCAGCCAAGGGACCCAGGGTCGAGCTTTCTTT
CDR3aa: CASSQGTQGRAFF

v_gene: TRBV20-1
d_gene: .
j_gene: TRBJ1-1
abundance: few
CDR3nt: TGCAGTGCTAGAGCCGGGGCAAACACTGAAGCTTTCTTT
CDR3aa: CSARAGANTEAFF

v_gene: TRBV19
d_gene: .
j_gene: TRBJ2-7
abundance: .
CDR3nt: TGTGCCAGTAGTATAGATCTTCGGTACGAGCAGTACTTC
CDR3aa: CASSIDLRYEQYF

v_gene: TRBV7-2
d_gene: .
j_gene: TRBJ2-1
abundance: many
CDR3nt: TGTGCCAGCAGCTTAGGCCCCCCAGGGAGTGGTTCTTACAATGAGCAGTTCTTC
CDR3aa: CASSLGPPGSGSYNEQFF

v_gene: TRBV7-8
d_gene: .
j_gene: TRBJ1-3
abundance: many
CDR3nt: TGTGCCAGCAGCTTACCCCCTGGAAACACCATATATTTT
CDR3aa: CASSLPPGNTIYF

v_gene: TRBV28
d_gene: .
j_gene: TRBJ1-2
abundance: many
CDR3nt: TGTGCCAGCAGTGGGGTGGGAAGAAACTATGGCTACACCTTC
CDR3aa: CASSGVGRNYGYTF

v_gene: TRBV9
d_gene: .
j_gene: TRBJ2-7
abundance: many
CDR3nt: TGTGCCAGCAGCCTCGACATTCAAGTCTACGAGCAGTACTTC
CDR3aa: CASSLDIQVYEQYF

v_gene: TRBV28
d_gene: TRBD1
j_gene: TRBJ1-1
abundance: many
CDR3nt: TGTGCCGGTGCCGCCCAGGGACAGCGTGATACTGAAGCTTTCTTT
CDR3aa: CAGAAQGQRDTEAFF

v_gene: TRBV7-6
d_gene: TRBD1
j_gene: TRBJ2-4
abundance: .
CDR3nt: TGTGCCAGCAGCCCCAGACAGGGGACAGCGCTACCCAAAAACATTCAGTACTTC
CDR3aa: CASSPRQGTALPKNIQYF

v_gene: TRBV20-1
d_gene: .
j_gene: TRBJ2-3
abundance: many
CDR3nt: TGCAGTGTTCTCCCGCCCGGGGCAGATACGCAGTATTTT
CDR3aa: CSVLPPGADTQYF

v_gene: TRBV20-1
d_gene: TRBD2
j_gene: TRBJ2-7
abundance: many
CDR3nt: TGCAGTGCTTCTCTGATGGGACTACCTGAGAAGGAGCAGTACTTC
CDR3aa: CSASLMGLPEKEQYF

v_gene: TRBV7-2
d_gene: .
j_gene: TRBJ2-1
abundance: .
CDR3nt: TGTGCCAGCAGCTTAGCGGGCCATAGCTCCTACAATGAGCAGTTCTTC
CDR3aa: CASSLAGHSSYNEQFF

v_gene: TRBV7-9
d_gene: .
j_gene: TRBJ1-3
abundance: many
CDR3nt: TGTGCCAGCAGCTTGACGGTTTCTGGAAACACCATATATTTT
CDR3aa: CASSLTVSGNTIYF

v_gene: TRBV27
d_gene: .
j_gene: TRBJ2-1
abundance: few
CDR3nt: TGTGCCAGCAGTTTTCGGTCGTTAACCAACAATGAGCAGTTCTTC
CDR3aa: CASSFRSLTNNEQFF

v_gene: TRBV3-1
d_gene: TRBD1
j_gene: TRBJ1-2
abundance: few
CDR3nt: TGTGCCAGCAGCCAAGATCCGCCAGGGGGGCGGGATGGCTACACCTTC
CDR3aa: CASSQDPPGGRDGYTF

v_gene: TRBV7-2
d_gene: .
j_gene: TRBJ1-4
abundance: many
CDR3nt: TGTGCCAGCAGCTTAGAGGGCAGGGGCTGGGGGAATGAAAAACTGTTTTTT
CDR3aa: CASSLEGRGWGNEKLFF

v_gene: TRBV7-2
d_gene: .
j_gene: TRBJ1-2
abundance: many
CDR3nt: TGTGCCAGCAGCTTAGACTATGATGTAGGCACCTATGGCTACACCTTC
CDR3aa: CASSLDYDVGTYGYTF

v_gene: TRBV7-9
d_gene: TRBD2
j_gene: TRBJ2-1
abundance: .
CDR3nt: TGTGCCAGCAGGCGCAGCAGGGAGGGGCACGATGAGCAGTTCTTC
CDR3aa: CASRRSREGHDEQFF

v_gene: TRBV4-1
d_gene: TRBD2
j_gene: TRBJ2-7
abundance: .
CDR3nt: TGCGCCAGCAGCGGAAGACTAGCGGACCCGCGAGAGCAGTACTTC
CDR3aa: CASSGRLADPREQYF

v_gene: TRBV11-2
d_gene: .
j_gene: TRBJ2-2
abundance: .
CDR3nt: TGTGCCAGCAGCTTAAGGAGGTTGGGGGCCGGGGAGCTGTTTTTT
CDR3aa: CASSLRRLGAGELFF

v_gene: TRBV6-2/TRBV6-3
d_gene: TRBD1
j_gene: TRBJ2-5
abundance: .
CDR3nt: TGTGCCAGCAGTTACTCGAGTCACAGGGGGCTGGGGGAGACCCAGTACTTC
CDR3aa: CASSYSSHRGLGETQYF

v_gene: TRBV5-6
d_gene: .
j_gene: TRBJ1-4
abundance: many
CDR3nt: TGTGCCAGCAGCTTCGGTCCTTCAGGATCTAATGAAAAACTGTTTTTT
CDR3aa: CASSFGPSGSNEKLFF

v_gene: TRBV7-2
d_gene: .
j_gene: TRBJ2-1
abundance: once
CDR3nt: TGTGCCAGCGGGGCGCTTGCCTCCTACGAGCAGTTCTTC
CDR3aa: CASGALASYEQFF

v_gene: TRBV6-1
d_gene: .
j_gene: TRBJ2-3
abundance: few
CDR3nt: TGTGCCAGCACCCCGACAGGTTTTTTTCACACAGATACGCAGTATTTT
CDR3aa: CASTPTGFFHTDTQYF